The 26 T cell receptor beta chains in this list originate from one sample, sequenced in a study of CD8 T cells in acute hepatitis C reinfection. Produced via immunoSEQ multiplex PCR; TCRdb's table is partial and in-frame only. The sample gives 30,000 to 40,000 clones, 80% to 90% of which show up once; roughly 0.51% is in the top ten. The sample's time point: naive CD8 control sorted from an acute-time-point sample. The sequenced material came from naive CD8+ T cells from PBMCs. The receptor source for this set is a man aged 30 to 45 with chronic hepatitis C.

This clone has just one count. The chain is built from TRBV11-2 and TRBJ2-7; D call uncertain. V shed 0 bases and J shed 4 bases, with 7 bases lying between them. This CDR3 contains 13 residues. Germline V CDR1 and CDR2: SGHAT, FQNNGV. The CDR3 loop is CASSLEPSYEQYF. CDR3 nucleotide sequence: TGTGCCAGCAGCTTAGAACCCTCTTACGAGCAGTACTTC.

In its sample, this clone was seen once. This chain links TRBV9 with TRBJ2-7; D remains unclear. Germline lookup yields CDR1 SGDLS and CDR2 YYNGEE. The CDR3 runs to 12 residues. Trimming took 3 bases from V and 6 from J, leaving 10 bases between them. In DNA form, the CDR3 reads TGTGCCAGCAGCGCGTGGTCGGGCGAGCAGTACTTC. It specifies CASSAWSGEQYF.

The chain uses TRBV6-1 and TRBJ2-1; 7 nucleotides match TRBD2. Losses at the gene ends were 4 bases for V and 6 bases for J; bases not matched to a gene: 0. Germline-derived CDR1 and CDR2 are MNHNS and SASEGT. This CDR3 spans 12 amino acids. The CDR3 DNA reads as TGTGCCAGCAGTGGGGGGGGCAATGAGCAGTTCTTC. Translated: CASSGGGNEQFF.

This rearrangement joins TRBV7-9 to TRBJ2-3; TRBD2 aligns across 12 bases. The CDR3 loop spans 16 amino acids. Per the germline V gene, CDR1 is SEHNR and CDR2 is FQNEAQ (reference sequence). J lost 2 bases, V lost 4 bases, and 4 bases had no gene match. This chain's CDR3 is CASSSGLAGSTDTQYF. Here the CDR3 DNA reads TGTGCCAGCAGCTCAGGACTAGCGGGGTCCACAGATACGCAGTATTTT. The complete variable domain, with remaining parts taken from reference TRBV7-9 and TRBJ2-3, reads DTGVSQNPRHKITKRGQNVTFRCDPISEHNRLYWYRQTLGQGPEFLTYFQNEAQLEKSRLLSDRFSAERPKGSFSTLEIQRTEQGDSAMYLCASSSGLAGSTDTQYFGPGTRLTVL.

The CDR3 nucleotides read TGTGCCAGCAGCTTAGTAGGGAAGGCGGGAAGCTCCTACAATGAGCAGTTCTTC. As protein: CASSLVGKAGSSYNEQFF. The rearrangement joins TRBV7-8 to TRBJ2-1, with D possibly matching TRBD2 (6 bases). Trimming removed 1 base at V and 0 bases at J, with 16 bases between. The CDR3 is 18 amino acids. Germline-derived CDR1 and CDR2 are SGHVS and FQNEAQ.

This clone was seen more than once but under ten times. V usage is TRBV7-9 and J usage is TRBJ1-6, with 8 bases identical to TRBD1. The CDR3 runs 14 residues. Germline V CDR1 and CDR2: SEHNR, FQNEAQ (reference sequence). V shed 7 bases, J shed 8 bases, and the junction held 7 bases outside the gene matches. For the CDR3, the DNA is TGTGCCAGCACCCAGGGGGCTTGGGATTCACCCCTCCACTTT. Translation gives CASTQGAWDSPLHF.

CDR3 residues: CASSLRGYEQFF. The CDR3 DNA sequence: TGTGCCAGCAGCTTAAGAGGGTATGAGCAGTTCTTC. The V gene is TRBV13, the J gene TRBJ2-1; the D gene is possibly TRBD2 (5 bases). The CDR3 is 12 residues long. Trimming left V 2 bases short and J 8 bases short, with 7 bases between. Germline V CDR1 and CDR2: PRHDT, FYEKMQ (reference sequence). Using reference TRBV13 and TRBJ2-1 for the parts outside the CDR3, the full variable domain is AAGVIQSPRHLIKEKRETATLKCYPIPRHDTVYWYQQGPGQDPQFLISFYEKMQSDKGSIPDRFSAQQFSDYHSELNMSSLELGDSALYFCASSLRGYEQFFGPGTRLTVL.

This chain connects TRBV7-9 to TRBJ1-1; D gene ambiguous. Trimming removed 4 bases at V and 1 base at J, with 16 bases between. Germline CDR1 reads SEHNR; CDR2 reads FQNEAQ (reference sequence). The CDR3 length is 16 residues. The CDR3 loop reads CASSSPAGPANTEAFF. Written as DNA, the CDR3 is TGTGCCAGCAGCTCCCCCGCTGGACCCGCGAACACTGAAGCTTTCTTT.

This clone was seen once. The chain combines TRBV7-9 with TRBJ2-3, with a possible D match to TRBD1 (5 bases). Germline V gives CDR1 SEHNR, CDR2 FQNEAQ (reference sequence). The CDR3 totals 14 residues. V was pared by 5 bases and J by 4 bases, with 13 bases between. The CDR3 sequence: CASSPMGLPDTQYF. DNA of the CDR3: TGTGCCAGCAGCCCTATGGGGCTTCCAGATACGCAGTATTTT. Full variable domain (remainder filled in from reference TRBV7-9 and TRBJ2-3): DTGVSQNPRHKITKRGQNVTFRCDPISEHNRLYWYRQTLGQGPEFLTYFQNEAQLEKSRLLSDRFSAERPKGSFSTLEIQRTEQGDSAMYLCASSPMGLPDTQYFGPGTRLTVL.

V and J are TRBV11-1 and TRBJ2-3; D is perhaps TRBD1 or TRBD2 (5 bases each). Germline values: CDR1 SGHAT, CDR2 FQDESV (reference sequence). The CDR3 has 15 amino acids. Trimming took 2 bases from V and 0 from J, leaving 9 bases between them. CDR3 in DNA: TGTGCCAGCAGCTTACGGGACGCTAGCACAGATACGCAGTATTTT. Amino acid sequence: CASSLRDASTDTQYF. The whole variable domain, filled in from reference TRBV11-1 and TRBJ2-3, reads EAEVAQSPRYKITEKSQAVAFWCDPISGHATLYWYRQILGQGPELLVQFQDESVVDDSQLPKDRFSAERLKGVDSTLKIQPAELGDSAMYLCASSLRDASTDTQYFGPGTRLTVL.

V is TRBV15 and J is TRBJ2-3; 7 bases fit TRBD2. This CDR3 has 17 residues. J was trimmed by 0 bases and V by 0 bases; bases with no gene match: 6. CDR1 and CDR2 from the germline V gene are LNHNV and YYDKDF (reference sequence). CDR3 nucleotide sequence: TGTGCCACCAGCAGAGATACCGCTAGCGGAAGCACAGATACGCAGTATTTT. Translation gives CATSRDTASGSTDTQYF.

The chain is built from TRBV27 and TRBJ2-1; tentative D call: TRBD1 (6 bases). Trimming left V 2 bases short and J 2 bases short, with 16 bases between. The V gene's germline CDR1 is MNHEY and CDR2 SMNVEV (reference sequence). The CDR3 sequence is 17 residues long. The CDR3 DNA sequence: TGTGCCAGCAGTTTACCGACCCGAGAGGGGGCCTACAATGAGCAGTTCTTC. It codes for CASSLPTREGAYNEQFF.

V and J are TRBV11-2 and TRBJ1-1; the D is unclear. The germline V gene encodes CDR1 SGHAT and CDR2 FQNNGV. The CDR3 is 12 residues long. Trimming took off 5 bases at V and 0 bases at J, with 4 bases between the two ends. The CDR3 loop is CASSPLNTEAFF. CDR3 DNA: TGTGCCAGCAGCCCCTTGAACACTGAAGCTTTCTTT.

The chain has TRBV7-8 and TRBJ2-5; 13 nucleotides align to TRBD2. The CDR3 runs to 17 residues. Germline V gene data show CDR1 as SGHVS and CDR2 as FQNEAQ. V gave up 11 bases and J gave up 5 bases; unmatched junction bases: 17. CDR3 region: CAVILIWTSGSGETQYF. CDR3 in DNA: TGTGCCGTCATTTTGATCTGGACTAGCGGGAGTGGGGAGACCCAGTACTTC.

The rearrangement joins TRBV5-6 to TRBJ2-7; perhaps TRBD1 as D (5 bases). The CDR3 sequence is 16 residues long. In germline, CDR1 is SGHDT, CDR2 YYEEEE. V was trimmed by 2 bases and J by 2 bases, leaving 17 bases between them. CDR3 loop: CASSFSQAAVAYEQYF. The CDR3 bases are TGTGCCAGCAGCTTCTCACAGGCAGCAGTAGCCTACGAGCAGTACTTC.

This chain links TRBV11-2 with TRBJ2-1; D unresolved. V shed 0 bases and J shed 5 bases, with 8 bases lying between them. Per germline, CDR1 SGHAT and CDR2 FQNNGV. The CDR3 length is 14 residues. The CDR3 DNA reads TGTGCCAGCAGCTTAGAGGTTCTTCACAATGAGCAGTTCTTC. Its protein is CASSLEVLHNEQFF.

J is TRBJ2-7 and V is TRBV5-4, with a tentative D call TRBD2 (5 bases). The CDR3 has 13 amino acids. The germline gives CDR1 SGHNT, CDR2 YYREEE (reference sequence). Trimming removed 4 bases from V and 0 bases from J, with 8 bases in between. CDR3 protein: CASSSGLSYEQYF. In nucleotides, the CDR3 is TGTGCCAGCAGCAGCGGACTCTCCTACGAGCAGTACTTC.

The chain links TRBV4-1 to TRBJ2-5, with D possibly matching TRBD2 (6 bases). Germline V gene sequence: CDR1 MGHRA, CDR2 YSYEKL. The CDR3 spans 13 residues. V was pared by 1 base and J by 5 bases, with 8 bases between. CDR3 residues: CASSQAGEETQYF. CDR3 in DNA: TGCGCCAGCAGCCAAGCGGGGGAGGAGACCCAGTACTTC.

The DNA of the CDR3 is TGCAGCGCCCTTTCCGCGAACACCGGGGAGCTGTTTTTT. Amino acid sequence: CSALSANTGELFF. The J gene is TRBJ2-2, the V gene TRBV29-1; D unresolved. The germline V and J ends were trimmed by 7 bases and 0 bases, with 9 bases remaining between them. Germline V gives CDR1 SQVTM, CDR2 ANQGSEA. The CDR3 covers 13 residues.

The chain couples TRBV27 to TRBJ1-2, with 9 bases matching TRBD1. The junction had 18 bases not matched to a gene; V was cut back by 5 bases and J by 8 bases. The germline gives CDR1 MNHEY, CDR2 SMNVEV (reference sequence). The CDR3 has 17 residues. Here the CDR3 reads CASSLTPNIRQGVGYTF. As DNA, the CDR3 is TGTGCCAGCAGTCTGACCCCTAATATTCGACAGGGGGTAGGCTACACCTTC.

For the CDR3, the DNA is TGTGCCAGCAGCTCGCGGACTAGCCACTTGACAGATACGCAGTATTTT. Amino acid sequence: CASSSRTSHLTDTQYF. The chain links TRBV7-6 to TRBJ2-3, with TRBD2 matching 8 bases. V shed 4 bases and J 3 bases; nucleotides not matched to a gene: 9. The CDR3 covers 16 residues. CDR1 is SGHVS and CDR2 is FNYEAQ in the germline V gene.

The chain has TRBV6-5 and TRBJ1-1, with D uncertain. The V end was cut by 5 bases, the J end by 1 base, with 11 bases between. The CDR3 extends over 14 amino acids. The germline V gene has CDR1 MNHEY and CDR2 SVGAGI. The DNA for the CDR3 is TGTGCCAGCAGTGCTTCACGGTGGAACACTGAAGCTTTCTTT. It yields the protein CASSASRWNTEAFF.

The chain combines TRBV2 with TRBJ2-2; TRBD2 matches at 8 bases. This CDR3 has 15 residues. Looked up from germline, CDR1 is SNHLY and CDR2 is FYNNEI. Unmatched junction bases numbered 8, after V lost 4 bases and J lost 7 bases. CDR3 DNA: TGTGCCAGCAGTGTCGGCGGGGGGCTTATCGGGGAGCTGTTTTTT. Translated, it gives CASSVGGGLIGELFF. Full variable domain (missing parts from reference TRBV2 and TRBJ2-2): EPEVTQTPSHQVTQMGQEVILRCVPISNHLYFYWYRQILGQKVEFLVSFYNNEISEKSEIFDDQFSVERPDGSNFTLKIRSTKLEDSAMYFCASSVGGGLIGELFFGEGSRLTVL.

The CDR3 nucleotides are TGTGCCAGCTCAGGACAACCTGCTGAGCAGTTCTTC. Amino acid sequence: CASSGQPAEQFF. This chain connects TRBV18 to TRBJ2-1, with D tentatively TRBD1 (5 bases). Germline CDR1 is KGHSH and CDR2 is LQKENI. The germline V and J ends were trimmed by 5 bases and 9 bases, with 11 bases remaining between them. The CDR3 covers 12 residues.

This clone appeared once. The CDR3 loop reads CASSGSGHYSGNTIYF. For the CDR3, the DNA is TGTGCCAGCAGCGGATCGGGGCACTACTCTGGAAACACCATATATTTT. J is TRBJ1-3 and V is TRBV9; TRBD1 is a possible D gene (5 bases). The CDR3 is made up of 16 amino acids. V lost 3 bases and J lost 0, with 13 bases in between. The germline V gene has CDR1 SGDLS and CDR2 YYNGEE.

This clone was seen a few times. As DNA, the CDR3 is TGTGCCTCGAGCCCCCCAACCTTCTATGGCTACACCTTC. This gives the protein CASSPPTFYGYTF. The chain recombines TRBV19 with TRBJ1-2; unclear D gene. Germline V gene sequence: CDR1 LNHDA, CDR2 SQIVND (reference sequence). With 11 bases removed from V and 4 bases from J, the gap between germline ends came to 17 bases. CDR3 length equals 13 residues. Supplemented by reference TRBV19 and TRBJ1-2, the full variable domain reads DGGITQSPKYLFRKEGQNVTLSCEQNLNHDAMYWYRQDPGQGLRLIYYSQIVNDFQKGDIAEGYSVSREKKESFPLTVTSAQKNPTAFYLCASSPPTFYGYTFGSGTRLTVV.